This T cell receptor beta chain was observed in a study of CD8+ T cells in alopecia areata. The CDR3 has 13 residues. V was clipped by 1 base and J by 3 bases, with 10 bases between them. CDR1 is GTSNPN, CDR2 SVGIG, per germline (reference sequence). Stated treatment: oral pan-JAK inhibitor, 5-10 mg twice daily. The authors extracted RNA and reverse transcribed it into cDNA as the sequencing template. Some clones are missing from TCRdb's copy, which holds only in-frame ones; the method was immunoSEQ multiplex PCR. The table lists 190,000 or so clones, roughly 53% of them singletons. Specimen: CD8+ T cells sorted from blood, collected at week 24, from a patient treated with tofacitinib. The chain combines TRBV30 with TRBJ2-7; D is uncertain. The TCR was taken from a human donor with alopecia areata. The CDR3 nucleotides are TGTGCCTGGAGTGACCCCCGGAACTACGAGCAGTACTTC. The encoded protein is CAWSDPRNYEQYF.